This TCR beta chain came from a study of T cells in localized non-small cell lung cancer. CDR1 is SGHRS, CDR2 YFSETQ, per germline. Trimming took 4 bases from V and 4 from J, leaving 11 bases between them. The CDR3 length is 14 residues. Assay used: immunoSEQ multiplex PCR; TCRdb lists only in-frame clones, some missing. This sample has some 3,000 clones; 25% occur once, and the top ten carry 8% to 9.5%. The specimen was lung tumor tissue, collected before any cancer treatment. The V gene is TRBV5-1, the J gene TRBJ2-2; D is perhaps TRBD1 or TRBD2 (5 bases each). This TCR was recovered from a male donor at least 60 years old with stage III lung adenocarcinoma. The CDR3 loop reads CASSEGPSTGELFF. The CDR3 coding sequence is TGCGCCAGCAGCGAGGGACCTTCCACCGGGGAGCTGTTTTTT.